The 10 T cell receptor beta chains in this list originate from one sample, sequenced in a study of persistence of HIV-infected CD4 T cells. The libraries were made with immunoSEQ version 4 in survey mode. The method was immunoSEQ multiplex PCR; TCRdb's version includes in-frame clones alone and lacks a portion of them. The data show about 47,000 clones, with about nine tenths seen just once and 1.8% held by the top ten. These receptors have no identified antigens. Cells were stimulated nonspecifically with anti-CD3/anti-CD28 magnetic beads. Sorting of responding CD4+ T cells relied on upregulated CD40 ligand together with CD69. Sequenced here: CD4+ T cells sorted from PBMCs after approximately 20-hour stimulation, sampled from a patient who received antiretroviral therapy. The receptors come from an adult man with HIV who was CMV-seropositive.

The V call is TRBV15, the J call TRBJ1-2; D call uncertain. Germline lookup yields CDR1 LNHNV and CDR2 YYDKDF (reference sequence). The V end was cut by 3 bases, the J end by 2 bases, with 13 bases between. The CDR3 is 15 amino acids. CDR3 region: CATSRDSDGNYGYTF. For the CDR3, the DNA is TGTGCCACCAGCAGGGACTCGGACGGAAACTATGGCTACACCTTC.

The V and J genes are TRBV6-5 and TRBJ2-2; 8 bases agree with TRBD1. Germline CDR1 is MNHEY and CDR2 is SVGAGI. Unmatched junction bases numbered 4, after V lost 6 bases and J lost 4 bases. CDR3 length: 14 amino acids. This CDR3 reads CASRVDRGTGELFF. CDR3 DNA: TGTGCCAGCAGAGTTGACAGGGGCACCGGGGAGCTGTTTTTT.

This clone was recorded a few times. This chain uses TRBV5-8 with TRBJ1-1; TRBD1 is a possible D gene (6 bases). V lost 6 bases, J lost 8 bases, and 11 bases lay in between. Germline assignment: CDR1 SGHTS and CDR2 YDEGEE. The CDR3 contains 11 residues. The chain's CDR3 is CASTKQGEAFF. In DNA form, the CDR3 reads TGTGCCAGCACCAAACAGGGAGAAGCTTTCTTT.

V is TRBV12-3 or TRBV12-4 and J is TRBJ2-3; maybe TRBD1 (6 bases). The V and J ends lost 3 bases and 8 bases respectively, with 12 bases between them. The CDR3 spans 13 residues. CDR3 DNA sequence: TGTGCCAGCAGTTTCTCAGTGGGGGCTACGCAGTATTTT. This sequence encodes CASSFSVGATQYF.

The CDR3: CASSLRGNEQFF. DNA for the CDR3: TGTGCCAGCAGCTTACGGGGAAATGAGCAGTTCTTC. The gene calls are TRBV7-3 and TRBJ2-1; D may be TRBD2 (5 bases). The germline V gene has CDR1 SGHTA and CDR2 FQGTGA. The CDR3 consists of 12 residues. Trimming left V 2 bases short and J 7 bases short, with 6 bases between.

This chain links TRBV29-1 with TRBJ2-2; tentatively, D is TRBD2 (5 bases). CDR3 length: 14 residues. The germline V gene has CDR1 SQVTM and CDR2 ANQGSEA. Trimming pared 3 bases from V and 3 bases from J, leaving 11 bases between. CDR3 in amino acids: CSVENGLHTGELFF. CDR3 DNA: TGCAGCGTTGAGAATGGACTCCACACCGGGGAGCTGTTTTTT.

The chain employs TRBV3-1 (or the pseudogene TRBV3-2) and TRBJ2-3, with TRBD2 identical over 9 bases. The CDR3 has 14 amino acids. Germline loops: CDR1 LGHDT, CDR2 YNNKEL (reference sequence). Germline trimming cut 0 bases from V and 10 bases from J; bases unmatched to any gene: 5. The CDR3 is CASSQDRLAAAQYF. The CDR3 bases are TGTGCCAGCAGCCAAGATAGACTAGCGGCGGCGCAGTATTTT.

The rearrangement links TRBV12-3 or TRBV12-4 to TRBJ1-4; no reliable D call. Trimming removed 6 bases from V and 8 bases from J, with 10 bases in between. CDR3 length: 12 amino acids. The CDR3 DNA reads TGTGCCAGCAGGCTTCCCGGGGAAAAACTGTTTTTT. Protein product: CASRLPGEKLFF.

V and J are TRBV7-8 and TRBJ2-2; D tentatively reads TRBD1 or TRBD2 (5 bases each). The germline V and J ends were trimmed by 7 bases and 4 bases, with 19 bases remaining between them. Germline V CDR1 and CDR2: SGHVS, FQNEAQ. The CDR3 is 16 amino acids. The CDR3 region has the DNA TGTGCCAGCATTCACCGGGACGCCTGGGGCACCGGGGAGCTGTTTTTT. Encoded protein: CASIHRDAWGTGELFF. The full variable domain, with the rest looked up from reference TRBV7-8 and TRBJ2-2, is GAGVSQSPRYKVAKRGQDVALRCDPISGHVSLFWYQQALGQGPEFLTYFQNEAQLDKSGLPSDRFFAERPEGSVSTLKIQRTQQEDSAVYLCASIHRDAWGTGELFFGEGSRLTVL.

Here the CDR3 DNA reads TGTGCCAGCAGCTTAGTAGGGGTGAGCACTGAAGCTTTCTTT. This encodes CASSLVGVSTEAFF. The chain recombines TRBV7-2 with TRBJ1-1; D might be TRBD1 (5 bases). V was shortened by 1 base and J by 4 bases, with 10 bases between the two germline ends. Germline V gives CDR1 SGHTA, CDR2 FQGNSA. There are 14 residues in the CDR3.